This TCR beta chain stems from a study of T cells in Graves' hyperthyroidism and ophthalmopathy. The overall study: Peripheral blood was drawn at first diagnosis, prior to all treatment. Study-wide points: From stable hyperthyroidism, ophthalmopathy was separated by a 13 V-J model. In the blood, most expanded thyroid clonotypes above 0.001 appeared as well.

This clonotype has only a few counts. Its antigen is unidentified. Trimming pared 1 base from V and 8 bases from J, leaving 17 bases between. Per germline, CDR1 GTSNPN and CDR2 SVGIG (reference sequence). The CDR3 consists of 15 residues. Amplification of TCR beta CDR3 regions used RNA as the template. The HTBI primer set drove a first-round RT-PCR of the TCR CDR3. TCRdb itself ran the multiplex PCR reads through MiXCR, one entry per CDR3 protein. The sample lists 490,000 or so distinct CDR3 sequences; 20% were seen once. Sequenced: blood. The V call is TRBV30, the J call TRBJ1-4; D gene ambiguous. The TCR was taken from a middle-aged man with Graves' ophthalmopathy. The CDR3 DNA sequence: TGTGCCTGGAGTGAAGGGAAAGGGAGGAGGGAAAAACTGTTTTTT. This sequence encodes CAWSEGKGRREKLFF.